This is a list of T cell receptor beta chains from one sample in a study of metastatic and nonmetastatic thyroid tumors. Using MiXCR, TCRdb re-called clones from the PCR reads. This table holds roughly 24,000 clones, approximately 21% found once. The sequenced sample consisted of blood. The receptors were sampled from a male donor with papillary thyroid cancer or a benign thyroid nodule (not recorded which). Some clones in this sample may be carry-over from other donors' samples. Both conserved end residues are part of each CDR3. Each record gives: clone size, D gene, V gene, J gene, CDR3 DNA, CDR3 protein. D genes are given only for firm matches. The listing skips clone size in some rows; elsewhere it reads once, few, many or a size class.

many	NA	TRBV12-3/TRBV12-4	TRBJ1-2	TGTGCCAGCACCTCGTGGGGGGGGGGCCGGGGCTACACCTTC	CASTSWGGGRGYTF
NA	NA	TRBV2	TRBJ1-5	TGTGCCAGCAGTGAGGAACTGGCAGGGGATCAGCCCCAGCATTTT	CASSEELAGDQPQHF
few	NA	TRBV6-4	TRBJ2-3	TGTGCCAGCAGTGAGATGCATGGGGCGAGCACAGATACGCAGTATTTT	CASSEMHGASTDTQYF
few	TRBD2	TRBV19	TRBJ2-7	TGTGCCAGTAGTATAACTAGCGGGAGCTACGAGCAGTACTTC	CASSITSGSYEQYF
few	NA	TRBV6-2/TRBV6-3	TRBJ2-7	TGTGCCAGCAGTTACGGGGTAGGTTCCTACGAGCAGTACTTC	CASSYGVGSYEQYF
NA	TRBD2	TRBV9	TRBJ2-3	TGTGCCAGCAGCGTAGGAAGCGGGAGGGCCCAAGATACGCAGTATTTT	CASSVGSGRAQDTQYF
many	NA	TRBV9	TRBJ1-3	TGTGCCAGCAGCTCAAGAGGACGAGGGAGTACTGGAAACACCATATATTTT	CASSSRGRGSTGNTIYF
many	NA	TRBV5-4	TRBJ1-2	TGTGCCAGCAGCTTGGATATAGTCTATGGCTACACCTTC	CASSLDIVYGYTF
few	NA	TRBV6-8	TRBJ2-7	TGTGTCAGCAGTGCTCAGATTAGCGGTGCCTACGAGCAGTACTTC	CVSSAQISGAYEQYF
many	TRBD2	TRBV2	TRBJ2-3	TGTGCCAGCAGTTCTAGACTAGCGGACACAGATACGCAGTATTTT	CASSSRLADTDTQYF
NA	TRBD2	TRBV5-1	TRBJ2-3	TGCGCCAGCAGCTGGGGACTGACTAGCGGGAGCACAGATACGCAGTATTTT	CASSWGLTSGSTDTQYF
NA	NA	TRBV2	TRBJ2-7	TGTGCCAGCAGTAGACTACCTGCTGGAGAGCAGTACTTC	CASSRLPAGEQYF